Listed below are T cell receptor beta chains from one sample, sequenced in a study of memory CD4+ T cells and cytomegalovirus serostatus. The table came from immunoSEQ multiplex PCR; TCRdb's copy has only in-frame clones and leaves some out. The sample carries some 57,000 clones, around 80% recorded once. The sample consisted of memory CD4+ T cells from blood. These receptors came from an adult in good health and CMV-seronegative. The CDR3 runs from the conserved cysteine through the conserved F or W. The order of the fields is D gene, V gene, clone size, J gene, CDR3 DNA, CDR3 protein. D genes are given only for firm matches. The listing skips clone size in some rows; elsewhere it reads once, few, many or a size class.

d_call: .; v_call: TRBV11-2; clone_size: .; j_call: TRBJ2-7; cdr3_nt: TGTGCCAGCAGCCCCAGGACGGGAACCTACGAGCAGTACTTC; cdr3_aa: CASSPRTGTYEQYF
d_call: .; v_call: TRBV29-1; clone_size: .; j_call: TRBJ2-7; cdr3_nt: TGCAGCGTTGCTCGCCAGGAAAATCGCGAGCAGTACTTC; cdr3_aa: CSVARQENREQYF
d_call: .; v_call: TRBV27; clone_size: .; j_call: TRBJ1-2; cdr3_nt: TGTGCCAGCACGGATAGGATACGGTCCGGCTACACCTTC; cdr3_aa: CASTDRIRSGYTF
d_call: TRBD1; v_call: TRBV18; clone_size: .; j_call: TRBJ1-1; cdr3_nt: TGTGCCAGCTCACTCGGGACAGGGGATCAAGCTTTCTTT; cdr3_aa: CASSLGTGDQAFF
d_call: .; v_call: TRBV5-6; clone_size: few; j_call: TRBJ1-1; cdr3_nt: TGTGCCAGCAGCTTATCCGAGAACACTGAAGCTTTCTTT; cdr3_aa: CASSLSENTEAFF
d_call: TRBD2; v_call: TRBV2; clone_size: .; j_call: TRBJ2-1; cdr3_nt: TGTGCCAGCAGCCTTAGCGGGGGGGAGTATGAGCAGTTCTTC; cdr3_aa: CASSLSGGEYEQFF
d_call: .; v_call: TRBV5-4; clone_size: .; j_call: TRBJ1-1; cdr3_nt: TGTGCCAGCAGCTTGAGTCAGGCAAGGGGGACTGAAGCTTTCTTT; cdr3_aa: CASSLSQARGTEAFF
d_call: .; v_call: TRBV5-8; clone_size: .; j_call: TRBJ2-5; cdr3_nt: TGTGCCAGCTCTTGGGGGGGGACAAACCAAGAGACCCAGTACTTC; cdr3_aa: CASSWGGTNQETQYF
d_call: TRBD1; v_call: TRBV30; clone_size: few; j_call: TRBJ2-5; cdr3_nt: TGTGCCTGGGGTGAGGGACAGCTCGCCCAAGAGACCCAGTACTTC; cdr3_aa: CAWGEGQLAQETQYF
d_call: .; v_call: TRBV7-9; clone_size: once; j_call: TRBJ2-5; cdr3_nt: TGTGCCAGCAGCCCCAGGTGGGGGCCAGAGACCCAGTACTTC; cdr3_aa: CASSPRWGPETQYF
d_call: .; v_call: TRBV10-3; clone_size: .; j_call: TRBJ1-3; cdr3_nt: TGTGCCATCGGCGGCACGACAGGCGACTCTGGAAACACCATATATTTT; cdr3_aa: CAIGGTTGDSGNTIYF
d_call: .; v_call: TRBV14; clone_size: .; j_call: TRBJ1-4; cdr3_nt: TGTGCCAGCAGCCGCCGACAGGTCGCGGGTGAAAAACTGTTTTTT; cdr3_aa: CASSRRQVAGEKLFF
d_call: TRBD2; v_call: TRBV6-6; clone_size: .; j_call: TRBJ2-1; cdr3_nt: TGTGCCAGCAGCCTAGCGGGGGGGCCCTGGGATGAGCAGTTCTTC; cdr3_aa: CASSLAGGPWDEQFF
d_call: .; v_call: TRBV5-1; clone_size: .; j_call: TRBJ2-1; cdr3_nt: TGCGCCAGCAGCACCGGGGAGCGGTACAATGAGCAGTTCTTC; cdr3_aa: CASSTGERYNEQFF
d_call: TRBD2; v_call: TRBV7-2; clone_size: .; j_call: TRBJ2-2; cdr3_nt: TGTGCCAGCACCCCGGGAGGGCGGGGGGGCCCTAACACCGGGGAGCTGTTTTTT; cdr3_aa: CASTPGGRGGPNTGELFF
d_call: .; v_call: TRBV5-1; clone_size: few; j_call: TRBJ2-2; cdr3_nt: TGCGCCAGCAGCTTGGATCGGAGGCTGCTTACCGGGGAGCTGTTTTTT; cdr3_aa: CASSLDRRLLTGELFF
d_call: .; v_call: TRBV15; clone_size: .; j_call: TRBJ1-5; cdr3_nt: TGTGCCACCAGCACAAAGAGGTATAGCAATCAGCCCCAGCATTTT; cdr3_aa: CATSTKRYSNQPQHF
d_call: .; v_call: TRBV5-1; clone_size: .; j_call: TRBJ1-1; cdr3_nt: TGCGCCAGCAAAGGAGGGGACACCAGGAACACTGAAGCTTTCTTT; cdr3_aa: CASKGGDTRNTEAFF
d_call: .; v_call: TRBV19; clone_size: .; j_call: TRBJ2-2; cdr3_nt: TGTGCCAGTAACCCTTTTGGAGGGAGGCAAGCCTTCACCGGGGAGCTGTTTTTT; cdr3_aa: CASNPFGGRQAFTGELFF
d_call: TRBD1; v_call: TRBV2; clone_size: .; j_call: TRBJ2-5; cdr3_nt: TGTGCCAGCAAAGCGACAGGGATCGTATCGGAGACCCAGTACTTC; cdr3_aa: CASKATGIVSETQYF
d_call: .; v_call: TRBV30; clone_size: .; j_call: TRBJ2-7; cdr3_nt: TGTGCCTCCGCGGACGGAGCCTACGAGCAGTACTTC; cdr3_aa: CASADGAYEQYF
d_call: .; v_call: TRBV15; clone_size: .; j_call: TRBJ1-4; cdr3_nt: TGTGCCACCAGCAGAGATGATAAGGGCCTTGAGGAAAAACTGTTTTTT; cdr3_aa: CATSRDDKGLEEKLFF
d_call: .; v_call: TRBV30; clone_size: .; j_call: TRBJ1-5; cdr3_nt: TGTGCCTGGAGTGCAGAGTACAATCAGCCCCAGCATTTT; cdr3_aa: CAWSAEYNQPQHF
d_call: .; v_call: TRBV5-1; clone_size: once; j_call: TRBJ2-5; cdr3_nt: TGCGCCAGCAGGCCCCGGGGGCAGCAAGAGACCCAGTACTTC; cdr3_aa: CASRPRGQQETQYF
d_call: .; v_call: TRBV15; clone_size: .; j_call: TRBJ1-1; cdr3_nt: TGTGCCACCAGCAGAGCAGGGTTCTCTGAAGCTTTCTTT; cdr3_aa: CATSRAGFSEAFF
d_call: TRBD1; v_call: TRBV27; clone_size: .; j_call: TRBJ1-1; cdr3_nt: TGTGCCAGCAGTTTGACAGGGAGGAACACTGAAGCTTTCTTT; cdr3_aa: CASSLTGRNTEAFF
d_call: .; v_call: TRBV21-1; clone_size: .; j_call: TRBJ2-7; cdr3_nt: TGTGCCAGCAGCGGGGGGGCAGGGGAGACAACCTACGAGCAGTACTTC; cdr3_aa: CASSGGAGETTYEQYF
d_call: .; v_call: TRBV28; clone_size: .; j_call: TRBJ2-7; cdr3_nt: TGTGCCAGCAGTTCTCGGACAAGGGAGTACTTC; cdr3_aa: CASSSRTREYF
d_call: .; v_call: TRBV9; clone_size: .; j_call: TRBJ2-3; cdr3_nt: TGTGCCAGCAGCGTAGTTAGTGGAGGGGATACGCAGTATTTT; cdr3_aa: CASSVVSGGDTQYF
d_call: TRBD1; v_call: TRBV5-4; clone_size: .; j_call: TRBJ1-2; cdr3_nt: TGTGCCAGCAGCCCCGGACAGGGTAGAGGTGGCTACACCTTC; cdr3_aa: CASSPGQGRGGYTF
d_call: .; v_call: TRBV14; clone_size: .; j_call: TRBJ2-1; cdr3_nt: TGTGCCAGCAGCCAAAGACAAGGGACCTCTCAAACCTACAATGAGCAGTTCTTC; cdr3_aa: CASSQRQGTSQTYNEQFF
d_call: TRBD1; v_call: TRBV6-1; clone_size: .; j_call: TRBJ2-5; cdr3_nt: TGTGCCAGCACCCTGGACAGGGGGTCAGAGACCCAGTACTTC; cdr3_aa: CASTLDRGSETQYF
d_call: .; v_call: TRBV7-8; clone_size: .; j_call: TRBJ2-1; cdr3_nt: TGTGCCAGCAGCGCGGGGGAGCAGTTCTTC; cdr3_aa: CASSAGEQFF
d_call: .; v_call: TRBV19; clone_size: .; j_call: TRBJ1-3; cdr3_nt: TGTGCCAGTAGTACCATTAGCTCTGGAAACACCATATATTTT; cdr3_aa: CASSTISSGNTIYF
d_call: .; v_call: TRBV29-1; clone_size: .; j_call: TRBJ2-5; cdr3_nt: TGCAGCGTTTTTAGAGGACAAGAGACCCAGTACTTC; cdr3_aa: CSVFRGQETQYF
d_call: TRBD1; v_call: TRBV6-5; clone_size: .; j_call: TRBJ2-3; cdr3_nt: TGTGCCAGCAGTTACAGGGGGCGTTTATCAGATACGCAGTATTTT; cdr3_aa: CASSYRGRLSDTQYF
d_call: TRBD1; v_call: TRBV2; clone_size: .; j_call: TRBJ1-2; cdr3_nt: TGTGCCAGCAGTGGCACACAGGGGGCAGGTGGCTACACCTTC; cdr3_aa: CASSGTQGAGGYTF
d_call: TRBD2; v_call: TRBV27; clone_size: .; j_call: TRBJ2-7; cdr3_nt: TGTGCCACCTCGACACTGGGGACTAGCGACAACTACGAGCAGTGCTTC; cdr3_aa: CATSTLGTSDNYEQCF
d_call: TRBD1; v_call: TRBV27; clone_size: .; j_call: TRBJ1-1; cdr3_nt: TGTGCCAGCAGTTTAACTAACCGGGACAGGGGGGTCTTT; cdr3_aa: CASSLTNRDRGVF
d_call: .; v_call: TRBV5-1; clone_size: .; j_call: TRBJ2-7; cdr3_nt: TGCGCCAGCAGCGTGGGACATACCTACGAGCAGTACTTC; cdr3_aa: CASSVGHTYEQYF
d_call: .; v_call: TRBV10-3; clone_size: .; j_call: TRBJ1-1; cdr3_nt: TGTGCCATCAGTCTCCAACCCGGGTCGAACACTGAAGCTTTCTTT; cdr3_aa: CAISLQPGSNTEAFF
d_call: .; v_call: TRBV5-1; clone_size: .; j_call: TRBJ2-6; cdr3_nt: TGCGCCAGCAGCTTGATTCCCTCTGGGGCCAACGTCCTGACTTTC; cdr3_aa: CASSLIPSGANVLTF
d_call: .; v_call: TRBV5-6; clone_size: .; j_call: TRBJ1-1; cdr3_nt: TGTGCCAGCAGCTTGGGAGGGGTAAATGAAGCTTTCTTT; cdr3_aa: CASSLGGVNEAFF
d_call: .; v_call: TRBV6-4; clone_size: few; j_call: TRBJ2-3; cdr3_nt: TGTGCCAGCCGGTGGGATACGCAGTATTTT; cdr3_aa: CASRWDTQYF
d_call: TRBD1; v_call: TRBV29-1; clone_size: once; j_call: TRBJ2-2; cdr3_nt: TGCAGCTCGACAGGGTCGGGCACCGGGGAGCTGTTTTTT; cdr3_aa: CSSTGSGTGELFF
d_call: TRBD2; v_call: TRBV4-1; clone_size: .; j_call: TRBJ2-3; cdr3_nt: TGCGCCAGCAGCCAACTGCCAAGCGGGGGAAGCGATACGCAGTATTTT; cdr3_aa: CASSQLPSGGSDTQYF
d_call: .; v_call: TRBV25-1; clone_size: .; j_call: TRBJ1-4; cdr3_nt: TGCGCCAGCAGTGAGGTCACAACTAATGAAAAACTGTTTTTT; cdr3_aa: CASSEVTTNEKLFF
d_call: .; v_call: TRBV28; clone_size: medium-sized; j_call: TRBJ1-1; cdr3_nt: TGTGCCAGCAGTCGCAGACATAACACTGAAGCTTTCTTT; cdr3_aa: CASSRRHNTEAFF
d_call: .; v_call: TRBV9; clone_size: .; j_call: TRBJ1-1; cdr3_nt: TGTGCCAGCAGCGTAGACGAGAACACTGAAGCTTTCTTT; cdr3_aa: CASSVDENTEAFF
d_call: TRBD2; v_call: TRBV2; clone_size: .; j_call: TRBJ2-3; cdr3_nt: TGTGCCAGCAGTGGGGGACTAGCGGTCGTGGATACGCAGTATTTT; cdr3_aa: CASSGGLAVVDTQYF
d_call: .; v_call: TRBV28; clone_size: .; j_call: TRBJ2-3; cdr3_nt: TGTGCCAGCAGTTCCCCCTTTGGCACAGATACGCAGTATTTT; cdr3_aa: CASSSPFGTDTQYF
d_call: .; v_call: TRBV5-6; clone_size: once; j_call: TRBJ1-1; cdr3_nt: TGTGCCAGCAGCTCCTGGGTGGTAATGAACACTGAAGCTTTCTTT; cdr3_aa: CASSSWVVMNTEAFF
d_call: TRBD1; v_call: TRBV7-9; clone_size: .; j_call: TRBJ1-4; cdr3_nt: TGTGCCAGCAAGGGGGCGACTAATGAAAAACTGTTTTTT; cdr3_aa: CASKGATNEKLFF
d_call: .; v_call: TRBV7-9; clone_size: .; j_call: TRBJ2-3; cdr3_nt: TGTGCCAGCAGCTTAGCTAGGTCGGACATTTCAACAGATACGCAGTATTTT; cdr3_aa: CASSLARSDISTDTQYF